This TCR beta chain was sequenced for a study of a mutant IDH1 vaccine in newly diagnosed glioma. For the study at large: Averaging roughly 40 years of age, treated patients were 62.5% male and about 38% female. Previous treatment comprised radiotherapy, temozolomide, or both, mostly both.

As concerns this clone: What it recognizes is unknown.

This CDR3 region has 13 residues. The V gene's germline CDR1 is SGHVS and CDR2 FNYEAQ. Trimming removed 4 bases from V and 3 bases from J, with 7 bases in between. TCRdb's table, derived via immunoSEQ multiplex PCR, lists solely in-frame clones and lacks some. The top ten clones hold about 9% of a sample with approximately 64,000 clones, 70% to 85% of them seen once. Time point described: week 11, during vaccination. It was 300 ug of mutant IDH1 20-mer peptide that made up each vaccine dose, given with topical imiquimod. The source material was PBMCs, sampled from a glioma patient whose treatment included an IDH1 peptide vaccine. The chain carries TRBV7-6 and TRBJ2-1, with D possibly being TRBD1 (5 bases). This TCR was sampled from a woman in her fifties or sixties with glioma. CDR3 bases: TGTGCCAGCAGCTCTCAGGGCTACAATGAGCAGTTCTTC. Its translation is CASSSQGYNEQFF.